This TCR beta chain was retrieved from a study of cytomegalovirus exposure and HLA in healthy donors. Study context: The roughly 130 validation repertoires used the same platform as the approximately 620 first-cohort repertoires (as reported by a later analysis).

A remark on this clone: The antigen remains unidentified.

Study-wide points: A few chains linked to CMV were shown in vitro to be specific for CMV antigens. Subsequent analysis found a tendency for first-cohort TCR clusters to co-occur within the 120 or so validation repertoires.

The germline V gene has CDR1 SGHRS and CDR2 YFSETQ. After removal of 4 bases from V and 4 bases from J, the junction contained 2 bases not matched to a gene. The CDR3 covers 13 residues. The data were produced by immunoSEQ multiplex PCR, yet TCRdb's version contains in-frame clones alone and is incomplete. The sample consists of about 190,000 clones, roughly 83% of them appearing once. The rearrangement links TRBV5-1 to TRBJ2-1; TRBD1 matches at 7 bases. The sample comprised PBMCs. This sequence originates from a woman younger than 30 in good health and CMV-seronegative. This CDR3 reads CASSRGQYNEQFF. The CDR3 bases are TGCGCCAGCAGCCGGGGACAGTACAATGAGCAGTTCTTC.